The 30 T cell receptor beta chains below were found in one sample sequenced in a study of T-cell memory formation after mild COVID-19 (dated by TCRdb to about 2021). Libraries were prepared through 5' RACE. The sample was run on an Illumina NovaSeq 6000. The public reads were reanalyzed by TCRdb: fastp trimming at Q25, MiXCR alignment, in-frame beta chains only. Each CDR3 protein gets just one entry, which takes the most common genes and DNA from the rows behind it. Here the sample has 95,000 to 110,000 distinct CDR3 sequences; 13% to 15% occur a single time. Approximately 43% of the sample is taken by the ten largest. Input material: PBMCs or a T cell subset sorted from them (not recorded which). Receptors were obtained from a young man who had mild COVID-19 (a few samples of this study predate the infection). The sample titles of this study are shuffled in the database, so cell type and time point are left out; the donor was told from shared clones.

This clonotype was observed a few times. The chain has TRBV7-2 and TRBJ2-7, with TRBD2 matching 7 bases. Germline CDR1 and CDR2: SGHTA and FQGNSA. Losses at the gene ends were 2 bases for V and 7 bases for J; bases not matched to a gene: 8. This CDR3 is 14 amino acids long. The CDR3 reads CASSLWEGSNEQYF. The CDR3 nucleotides read TGTGCCAGCAGCTTATGGGAGGGGTCGAATGAGCAGTACTTC.

This clonotype was seen more than once but under ten times. This sequence joins TRBV11-2 and TRBJ2-1; D is possibly TRBD2 (6 bases). The germline V gene has CDR1 SGHAT and CDR2 FQNNGV. The CDR3 has 13 amino acids. V was pared by 1 base and J by 9 bases, with 10 bases between. This CDR3 is CASSLGGGFEQFF. The CDR3 nucleotides are TGTGCCAGCAGCTTAGGAGGAGGGTTTGAGCAGTTCTTC.

A few counts support this clonotype. The CDR3 region has the DNA TGTGCCAGTAGTATCGATTGGGCAGAATATGGCTACACCTTC. It translates to CASSIDWAEYGYTF. V gene TRBV19 combines with J gene TRBJ1-2; D is uncertain. Germline CDR1 is LNHDA and CDR2 is SQIVND (reference sequence). V was clipped by 3 bases and J by 5 bases, with 13 bases between them. This CDR3 spans 14 amino acids.

Ten or more counts support this clonotype. The rearrangement uses TRBV7-2 and TRBJ2-7; D gene unclear. Between the trimmed V and J ends, which lost 1 base and 1 base, there was a span of 5 bases. CDR1 and CDR2 (germline): SGHTA, FQGNSA. This CDR3 spans 13 amino acids. The CDR3 bases are TGTGCCAGCAGCTTAGGCCCGTCCTACGAGCAGTACGTC. This sequence encodes CASSLGPSYEQYV.

In this sample, this clonotype turned up a few times. This rearrangement joins TRBV4-3 to TRBJ2-7; D unresolved. This CDR3 region has 13 residues. CDR1 LGHNA and CDR2 YSLEER come from the germline V gene. Between the trimmed V and J ends, which lost 4 bases and 4 bases, there was a span of 11 bases. CDR3 protein: CASSPVGQYEQYF. The CDR3 DNA reads TGCGCCAGCAGCCCCGTAGGGCAATACGAGCAGTACTTC.

This clonotype was found a few times. This sequence joins TRBV27 and TRBJ2-1; D remains unclear. Between the trimmed V and J ends, which lost 3 bases and 3 bases, there was a span of 6 bases. This CDR3 is 13 amino acids long. Germline V CDR1 and CDR2: MNHEY, SMNVEV (reference sequence). Here the CDR3 reads CASSFAIYNEQFF. The DNA of the CDR3 is TGTGCCAGCAGTTTTGCGATCTACAATGAGCAGTTCTTC.

The chain is built from TRBV28 and TRBJ2-3; 7 positions match TRBD2. Per germline, CDR1 MDHEN and CDR2 SYDVKM. The V and J ends lost 3 bases and 4 bases, in that order; junction bases with no gene match: 7. CDR3 length equals 15 residues. The CDR3 is CASSFDWGGSDTQYF. CDR3 nucleotide sequence: TGTGCCAGCAGTTTTGATTGGGGGGGGTCAGATACGCAGTATTTT.

The J gene is TRBJ2-5, the V gene TRBV5-1; TRBD2 matches at 7 bases. This CDR3 region has 15 residues. From germline, CDR1 is SGHRS and CDR2 YFSETQ. V dropped 0 bases and J dropped 5; count of bases not matched to a gene: 7. CDR3 bases: TGCGCCAGCAGCTTGGCCGGCGGGGGTGGGGAGACCCAGTACTTC. Translation: CASSLAGGGGETQYF.

This clonotype was picked up a small number of times. J is TRBJ2-3 and V is TRBV12-3 or TRBV12-4; D not certain. Trimming shortened V by 5 bases and J by 4 bases, and 7 bases separated the two germline ends. The CDR3 extends over 12 amino acids. The CDR3 nucleotides are TGTGCCAGCAGTAGTTTGGCAGATACGCAGTATTTT. Translated, it gives CASSSLADTQYF.

This clonotype has only a few counts. This chain joins TRBV10-3 and TRBJ1-2; 8 nucleotides match TRBD1. The CDR3 consists of 14 residues. Germline assignment: CDR1 ENHRY and CDR2 SYGVKD. V was clipped by 6 bases and J by 5 bases; unmatched bases: 8. CDR3 coding DNA: TGTGCCATCAGCCTCGGACAGGGTTCTTATGGCTACACCTTC. This encodes CAISLGQGSYGYTF.

J is TRBJ2-5 and V is TRBV7-3, with 8 bases lining up with TRBD2. V lost 0 bases and J lost 1; bases outside the gene matches: 1. The CDR3 loop spans 15 amino acids. Germline V gene lookup returns CDR1 SGHTA and CDR2 FQGTGA. CDR3 residues: CASSLTAGAQETQYF. CDR3 sequence (DNA): TGTGCCAGCAGCTTAACAGCGGGGGCCCAAGAGACCCAGTACTTC.

J is TRBJ1-5 and V is TRBV27; a possible D gene is TRBD1 (6 bases). The CDR3 covers 13 residues. Germline CDR1 and CDR2: MNHEY and SMNVEV (reference sequence). Deletions cut 6 bases from V and 4 bases from J, with 10 bases between. CDR3 amino acids: CASSPQGNQPQHF. Here the CDR3 DNA reads TGTGCCAGCAGCCCACAGGGAAATCAGCCCCAGCATTTT.

CDR3 coding DNA: TGTGCCAGCAGCCATTCTCCGGGACTAGCGGGGGACACAGATACGCAGTATTTT. Residues: CASSHSPGLAGDTDTQYF. The rearrangement links TRBV4-2 to TRBJ2-3, with TRBD2 matching 14 bases. V shed 3 bases and J 2 bases; nucleotides not matched to a gene: 7. Germline V gene lookup returns CDR1 LGHNA and CDR2 YNFKEQ. The CDR3 contains 18 residues.

Concerning this clonotype: A read error is likely, as this CDR3 ends without the conserved phenylalanine or tryptophan. The V gene is TRBV7-9, the J gene TRBJ1-6; possibly TRBD1 for D (6 bases). From germline, CDR1 is SEHNR and CDR2 FQNEAQ (reference sequence). Trimming removed 4 bases from V and 6 bases from J, with 13 bases in between. The CDR3 is made up of 15 amino acids. The CDR3 DNA is TGTGCCAGCAGCTCCACAGGGAGGCCTAATTCACCCCTCCACCTT. Its protein is CASSSTGRPNSPLHL.

The chain couples TRBV24-1 to TRBJ2-1; D is possibly TRBD1 or TRBD2 (5 bases each). The V gene's germline CDR1 is KGHDR and CDR2 SFDVKD. V was clipped by 4 bases and J by 10 bases, with 22 bases between them. CDR3 length: 16 amino acids. The CDR3 sequence is CATSDLWGPAGGEQFF. CDR3 sequence (DNA): TGTGCCACCAGTGACCTTTGGGGACCGGCTGGCGGGGAGCAGTTCTTC.

This clonotype was seen a few times. The chain combines TRBV6-7 with TRBJ1-2; D is perhaps TRBD1 (6 bases). TRBV6-7 is filed as an ORF, its function uncertain. Trimming cost V 2 bases and J 3 bases, with 13 bases left between them. The CDR3 is made up of 15 amino acids. The CDR3 region is CASSYRGQIDYGYTF. Here the CDR3 DNA reads TGTGCCAGCAGTTACCGAGGACAGATAGACTATGGCTACACCTTC.

This clonotype was picked up a small number of times. This chain connects TRBV7-9 to TRBJ1-1, with 7 bases aligning to TRBD1. Germline trimming cut 3 bases from V and 3 bases from J; bases unmatched to any gene: 4. CDR1 and CDR2 from the germline V gene are SEHNR and FQNEAQ (reference sequence). The CDR3 covers 14 residues. CDR3 residues: CASSLTGLHTEAFF. As DNA, the CDR3 is TGTGCCAGCAGCTTGACAGGGCTCCACACTGAAGCTTTCTTT.

In this sample, this clonotype turned up a few times. The chain recombines TRBV5-1 with TRBJ1-1; 8 bases are a match to TRBD1. Germline CDR1 reads SGHRS; CDR2 reads YFSETQ. The CDR3 length is 13 residues. With V trimmed by 3 bases and J by 6 bases, 4 bases remained unmatched. The CDR3: CASSWTGTPEAFF. As DNA, the CDR3 is TGCGCCAGCAGCTGGACAGGGACTCCTGAAGCTTTCTTT.

This rearrangement joins TRBV6-6 to TRBJ1-5; TRBD1 agrees at 8 bases. The CDR3 has 16 residues. Germline V gives CDR1 MNHNY, CDR2 SVGAGI (reference sequence). V lost 5 bases to trimming and J lost 7 bases; unmatched junction nucleotides: 13. The CDR3 nucleotides read TGTGCCAGCAGTAAACGGACAGGGAGGGTCGGGCAGCCCCAGCATTTT. Residues: CASSKRTGRVGQPQHF.

The rearrangement joins TRBV6-1 to TRBJ1-2; D perhaps matches TRBD1 (5 bases). The CDR3 is 13 amino acids. Looked up from germline, CDR1 is MNHNS and CDR2 is SASEGT. The V end lost 4 bases, the J end lost 0 bases, and 6 bases lay between the germline ends. CDR3 in DNA: TGTGCCAGCAGTGTGACAGCTAACTATGGCTACACCTTC. Protein: CASSVTANYGYTF.

This clonotype was picked up many times. The J gene is TRBJ2-3, the V gene TRBV7-6; no clear D gene. The CDR3 has 12 residues. V was shortened by 3 bases and J by 11 bases, with 12 bases between the two germline ends. Germline CDR1 and CDR2: SGHVS and FNYEAQ. CDR3 sequence: CASSFESYLQYF. CDR3 DNA sequence: TGTGCCAGCAGCTTTGAGTCCTATTTGCAGTATTTT.

This clonotype occurred a few times. The CDR3 loop reads CASSLAAHQPQHF. DNA of the CDR3: TGTGCCAGCAGCTTAGCGGCGCATCAGCCCCAGCATTTT. The rearrangement uses TRBV7-6 and TRBJ1-5; D is unresolved. The ends were cut back, 0 bases at V and 5 bases at J, with 5 bases in the middle. CDR1 and CDR2 from the germline V gene are SGHVS and FNYEAQ. The CDR3 extends over 13 amino acids. The variable domain in full, completed from reference TRBV7-6 and TRBJ1-5, reads GAGVSQSPRYKVTKRGQDVALRCDPISGHVSLYWYRQALGQGPEFLTYFNYEAQQDKSGLPNDRFSAERPEGSISTLTIQRTEQRDSAMYRCASSLAAHQPQHFGDGTRLSIL.

Only a few counts were recorded for this clonotype. The V and J genes are TRBV19 and TRBJ1-5, with D hard to call. The germline V gene has CDR1 LNHDA and CDR2 SQIVND (reference sequence). The CDR3 is 14 amino acids. Trimming left V 7 bases short and J 7 bases short, with 17 bases between. As DNA, the CDR3 is TGTGCCAGTACCCCCCAATGGGCGAGACAGCCCCAGCATTTT. This gives the protein CASTPQWARQPQHF.

The chain combines TRBV20-1 with TRBJ2-2; the D is unclear. The CDR3 runs to 16 residues. Germline CDR1 and CDR2: DFQATT and SNEGSKA (reference sequence). Trimming cost V 6 bases and J 4 bases, with 21 bases left between them. This CDR3 is CSAALRSSARTGELFF. The DNA for the CDR3 is TGCAGTGCCGCCTTAAGGTCGAGCGCCCGCACCGGGGAGCTGTTTTTT.

The chain carries TRBV24-1 and TRBJ2-3, with TRBD2 matching over 8 bases. The length of the CDR3 is 16 residues. The V segment lost 0 bases and the J segment 1 base; nucleotides outside the gene matches: 2. In germline, CDR1 is KGHDR, CDR2 SFDVKD. The CDR3 is CATSDLLSGGTDTQYF. In DNA, the CDR3 is TGTGCCACCAGTGATTTGCTTAGCGGGGGCACAGATACGCAGTATTTT.

This clonotype has only a few counts. The chain combines TRBV4-2 with TRBJ2-4; the D gene could be TRBD1 or TRBD2 (5 bases each). The CDR3 length is 14 residues. The V gene lost 3 bases and the J gene lost 3 bases, with 9 bases spanning the gap. Germline CDR1 and CDR2: LGHNA and YNFKEQ. The CDR3 nucleotides read TGTGCCAGCAGCCAGGGGGTAGACAAAAACATTCAGTACTTC. Translation: CASSQGVDKNIQYF.

This clonotype was counted a few times. V usage is TRBV4-1 and J usage is TRBJ1-1, with 7 bases aligning to TRBD1. Germline V gene lookup returns CDR1 MGHRA and CDR2 YSYEKL. The CDR3 length is 12 residues. J lost 7 bases, V lost 3 bases, and 2 bases had no gene match. The CDR3 is CASSHGDSEAFF. CDR3 bases: TGCGCCAGCAGCCACGGGGACAGTGAAGCTTTCTTT.

This clonotype was seen only a few times. V gene TRBV20-1 combines with J gene TRBJ1-5; D not resolved. The CDR3 contains 12 residues. Trimming stripped 1 base from V and 4 bases from J, with 5 bases between. Germline V CDR1 and CDR2: DFQATT, SNEGSKA (reference sequence). The CDR3 DNA sequence: TGCAGTGCTAGAGCGGGAAATCAGCCCCAGCATTTT. It translates to CSARAGNQPQHF.

The rearrangement links TRBV6-6 to TRBJ2-7; 8 bases align to TRBD1. The CDR3 totals 16 residues. V lost 7 bases to trimming and J lost 5 bases; unmatched junction nucleotides: 16. The germline CDR1 and CDR2 sequences are MNHNY and SVGAGI (reference sequence). CDR3 loop: CASTPTDRVTSNEQYV. The CDR3 nucleotides are TGTGCCAGCACTCCGACGGACAGGGTGACTTCTAACGAGCAGTACGTC.

The V call is TRBV27, the J call TRBJ2-2; D is unclear. V lost 5 bases, J lost 5 bases, and 12 bases lay in between. The germline gives CDR1 MNHEY, CDR2 SMNVEV (reference sequence). The CDR3 has 14 amino acids. The CDR3 is CASSLAPPTGELFF. In nucleotides, the CDR3 is TGTGCCAGCAGTCTCGCCCCACCTACCGGGGAGCTGTTTTTT.